The 30 T cell receptor beta chains reported below all come from one sample, sequenced in a study of blood T cells in healthy people across ages. Primed by a sample-barcoded 5' primer and a J-beta primer mix, a second PCR proceeded for 7 to 11 cycles. Each CDR3 protein is one row after TCRdb ran MiXCR on the 5' RACE reads. The sample comprises hundreds of thousands of distinct CDR3 sequences, less than 35% of which are singletons, and 15% to 18% rests with the top ten. The sequencing input was blood. The source is a woman older than 75 in good health.

This clonotype has at least ten counts. The V call is TRBV10-3, the J call TRBJ2-3, with 9 bases fitting TRBD2. From germline, CDR1 is ENHRY and CDR2 SYGVKD. The junction had 7 bases not matched to a gene; V was cut back by 7 bases and J by 2 bases. The CDR3 length is 15 residues. The CDR3 loop is CAIKSGGRDTDTQYF. The DNA for the CDR3 is TGTGCCATCAAGAGCGGGGGGCGGGACACAGATACGCAGTATTTT.

This clonotype turned up a few times. J is TRBJ1-1 and V is TRBV9; tentatively, D is TRBD1 (5 bases). Between the trimmed V and J ends, which lost 0 bases and 7 bases, there was a span of 13 bases. This CDR3 is built from 14 residues. The germline CDR1 and CDR2 sequences are SGDLS and YYNGEE. DNA for the CDR3: TGTGCCAGCAGCGTAGGGGGGAATCTCCTTGAAGCTTTCTTT. Amino acids: CASSVGGNLLEAFF.

J is TRBJ1-6 and V is TRBV25-1; TRBD1 agrees at 9 bases. This CDR3 has 15 amino acids. The V and J ends lost 4 bases and 10 bases, in that order; junction bases with no gene match: 8. CDR1 is MGHDK, CDR2 SYGVNS, per germline. This CDR3 reads CASSGTGQGDSPLHF. In DNA form, the CDR3 reads TGTGCCAGCAGTGGTACGGGACAGGGAGACTCACCCCTCCACTTT.

The genes are TRBV2 and TRBJ2-5; 8 bases align to TRBD1. Germline lookup yields CDR1 SNHLY and CDR2 FYNNEI. Germline trimming cut 6 bases from V and 11 bases from J; bases unmatched to any gene: 17. The CDR3 loop spans 15 amino acids. CDR3 in amino acids: CASSADRGWNNEQYF. The DNA of the CDR3 is TGTGCCAGCAGCGCCGACAGGGGTTGGAACAATGAGCAGTACTTC.

The chain uses TRBV7-2 and TRBJ2-7; 7 nucleotides align to TRBD1. V gave up 5 bases and J gave up 1 base; unmatched junction bases: 8. Germline-derived CDR1 and CDR2 are SGHTA and FQGNSA. CDR3 size: 15 residues. The CDR3 is CASSNPTGNSYEQYF. As DNA, the CDR3 is TGTGCCAGCAGCAATCCGACAGGGAATTCCTACGAGCAGTACTTC. Complete variable domain (other parts from reference TRBV7-2 and TRBJ2-7): GAGVSQSPSNKVTEKGKDVELRCDPISGHTALYWYRQSLGQGLEFLIYFQGNSAPDKSGLPSDRFSAERTGGSVSTLTIQRTQQEDSAVYLCASSNPTGNSYEQYFGPGTRLTVT.

This clonotype was counted a few times. The rearrangement uses TRBV20-1 and TRBJ2-1; TRBD2 agrees at 8 bases. The CDR3 spans 13 residues. Germline lookup yields CDR1 DFQATT and CDR2 SNEGSKA (reference sequence). Trimming at V came to 3 bases and at J to 7 bases, leaving 5 bases not matched to a gene. This chain's CDR3 is CSASGGAANEQFF. The CDR3 DNA follows: TGCAGTGCTAGCGGGGGGGCGGCAAATGAGCAGTTCTTC.

J is TRBJ2-7 and V is TRBV18, with D possibly being TRBD2 (5 bases). The J call may be in error: the DNA end matches TRBJ2-5 better. This CDR3 region has 14 residues. Germline CDR1 is KGHSH and CDR2 is LQKENI. The CDR3 DNA sequence: TGTGCCAGCTCCGTGAGGTCGGGACAAGAGACCCAGTACTTC. Its translation: CASSVRSGQETQYF.

This clonotype appeared once. Being one base from a much bigger clone, this may be a read error. V and J are TRBV30 and TRBJ2-7; TRBD2 agrees at 7 bases. V was pared by 2 bases and J by 7 bases, with 5 bases of the junction left unmatched. From germline, CDR1 is GTSNPN and CDR2 SVGIG (reference sequence). This CDR3 is 12 amino acids long. For the CDR3, the DNA is TGTGCCTGGAGTTCGGGGGGTCGGGAGCAGTACTTC. Its translation: CAWSSGGREQYF.

This clonotype was recorded at least ten times. V usage is TRBV27 and J usage is TRBJ2-7; D gene uncertain. Germline V lookup: CDR1 MNHEY, CDR2 SMNVEV (reference sequence). The CDR3 has 13 residues. Deletions cut 3 bases from V and 0 bases from J, with 6 bases between. Here the CDR3 DNA reads TGTGCCAGCAGTTTTATGAGCTCCTACGAGCAGTACTTC. Protein product: CASSFMSSYEQYF.

There are many counts of this clonotype. The rearrangement uses TRBV7-6 and TRBJ2-5; the D is unclear. Germline V CDR1 and CDR2: SGHVS, FNYEAQ. V was pared by 5 bases and J by 1 base, with 11 bases between. The CDR3 covers 14 residues. The CDR3 reads CASSQELPQETQYF. Here the CDR3 DNA reads TGTGCCAGCAGCCAAGAATTACCCCAAGAGACCCAGTACTTC.

This CDR3 reads CASSLRGTATNYGYTF. CDR3 sequence (DNA): TGTGCCAGCAGTTTGAGGGGGACAGCCACTAACTATGGCTACACCTTC. The chain has TRBV27 and TRBJ1-2; the match to TRBD1 covers 7 bases. Germline trimming cut 3 bases from V and 0 bases from J; bases unmatched to any gene: 7. Germline V gene sequence: CDR1 MNHEY, CDR2 SMNVEV (reference sequence). This CDR3 is built from 16 residues.

A few counts support this clonotype. The CDR3 protein is CSAGDRGLDTQYF. In DNA, the CDR3 is TGCAGTGCTGGGGACAGGGGTTTAGATACGCAGTATTTT. The chain employs TRBV20-1 and TRBJ2-3; TRBD1 matches at 10 bases. The CDR3 runs 13 residues. Trimming cost V 5 bases and J 5 bases; bases outside gene matches: 4. Germline loops: CDR1 DFQATT, CDR2 SNEGSKA (reference sequence).

This clonotype was counted ten times or more. V and J are TRBV20-1 and TRBJ2-7; TRBD2 aligns across 7 bases. Germline lookup yields CDR1 DFQATT and CDR2 SNEGSKA (reference sequence). V was pared by 5 bases and J by 0 bases, with 7 bases of the junction left unmatched. CDR3 length equals 14 residues. The DNA of the CDR3 is TGCAGTGCTCCAGGGACTATGAGCTCCTACGAGCAGTACTTC. This sequence encodes CSAPGTMSSYEQYF.

This clonotype was recorded many times. The chain uses TRBV6-2 or TRBV6-3 and TRBJ2-6; perhaps TRBD2 as D (6 bases). This CDR3 is 17 amino acids long. The germline gives CDR1 MNHEY, CDR2 SVGEGT. Trimming stripped 5 bases from V and 0 bases from J, with 14 bases between. The CDR3 is CASSRGGGPSGANVLTF. The CDR3 bases are TGTGCCAGCAGTAGGGGAGGCGGACCCTCTGGGGCCAACGTCCTGACTTTC.

This clonotype was recorded at least ten times. The rearrangement joins TRBV11-2 to TRBJ1-2, with D maybe TRBD1 (6 bases). Germline lookup yields CDR1 SGHAT and CDR2 FQNNGV. The CDR3 covers 17 residues. V was clipped by 5 bases and J by 3 bases, with 22 bases between them. As DNA, the CDR3 is TGTGCCAGCAGCCAATCCGGGACATCTAAGGGGTACTATGGCTACACCTTC. The encoded protein is CASSQSGTSKGYYGYTF.

This clonotype was recorded many times. The CDR3 reads CASSSPTPNPYNEQFF. Written as DNA, the CDR3 is TGTGCCAGCAGCAGCCCCACCCCAAACCCCTACAATGAGCAGTTCTTC. The rearrangement links TRBV7-9 to TRBJ2-1, with D unclear. V lost 5 bases, J lost 2 bases, and 16 bases lay in between. The CDR3 extends over 16 amino acids. Germline CDR1 is SEHNR and CDR2 is FQNEAQ (reference sequence).

V and J are TRBV1 and TRBJ1-2. TRBV1 is a pseudogene. CDR3 size: 18 residues. This CDR3 reads CTSSQDGRAHPANYGYTF. As DNA, the CDR3 is TGCACCAGCAGCCAAGATGGCAGGGCCCACCCGGCTAACTATGGCTACACCTTC.

This clonotype has ten or more counts. The V gene is TRBV7-9, the J gene TRBJ2-1; TRBD1 is a possible D gene (5 bases). The CDR3 is 14 amino acids. V lost 5 bases and J lost 1, with 9 bases in between. Germline CDR1 is SEHNR and CDR2 is FQNEAQ (reference sequence). CDR3 sequence (DNA): TGTGCCAGCAGCACTTCAGGGTCCTACAATGAGCAGTTCTTC. This sequence encodes CASSTSGSYNEQFF.

This clonotype was observed a handful of times. The chain links TRBV5-1 to TRBJ1-5, with TRBD1 as a possible D gene (6 bases). V lost 1 base and J lost 7, with 12 bases in between. The germline V gene has CDR1 SGHRS and CDR2 YFSETQ. This CDR3 spans 14 amino acids. The CDR3 DNA is TGCGCCAGCAGCTTGCGGGGGCTAGGGCAGCCCCAGCATTTT. This encodes CASSLRGLGQPQHF. The whole variable domain, remainder taken from reference TRBV5-1 and TRBJ1-5, is KAGVTQTPRYLIKTRGQQVTLSCSPISGHRSVSWYQQTPGQGLQFLFEYFSETQRNKGNFPGRFSGRQFSNSRSEMNVSTLELGDSALYLCASSLRGLGQPQHFGDGTRLSIL.

Note on this clonotype: This may come from a read error, since a much larger clone is one base off. The rearrangement joins TRBV2 to TRBJ2-7; D gene ambiguous. This CDR3 comprises 12 residues. CDR1 and CDR2 (germline): SNHLY, FYNNEI. The CDR3: CAGSEDVYEQYF. CDR3 sequence (DNA): TGTGCCGGCAGTGAAGACGTGTACGAGCAGTACTTC.

This clonotype has a handful of counts. This may be a read error, as it is one base from a much larger clone. This chain uses TRBV20-1 with TRBJ2-5, with TRBD2 identical over 7 bases. The last part of the DNA fits TRBJ2-7 better; the J call may be wrong. This CDR3 comprises 12 residues. Germline assignment: CDR1 DFQATT and CDR2 SNEGSKA (reference sequence). CDR3 loop: CSAEAGTCEQYF. The CDR3 DNA follows: TGCAGTGCTGAAGCGGGGACCTGCGAGCAGTACTTC.

A note on this clonotype: A much larger clone lies a single base off, so this may be a read error. The chain recombines TRBV6-6 with TRBJ1-2; a possible D gene is TRBD1 (5 bases). Germline lookup yields CDR1 MNHNY and CDR2 SVGAGI (reference sequence). The CDR3 has 14 amino acids. V gave up 7 bases and J gave up 4 bases, with 16 bases separating them. CDR3 amino acids: CASIQPGRSYGYTF. The CDR3 DNA sequence: TGTGCCAGCATCCAACCGGGACGCAGCTATGGCTACACCTTC.

Turning to this clonotype: A read error may be the cause here, since a much bigger clone is one base away. The chain links TRBV3-1 to TRBJ1-1; D call uncertain. CDR3 size: 13 residues. The germline V gene has CDR1 LGHDT and CDR2 YNNKEL (reference sequence). CDR3 residues: CANSQELLTEAFF. Here the CDR3 DNA reads TGTGCCAACAGCCAAGAACTCCTCACTGAAGCTTTCTTT.

The rearrangement uses TRBV3-1 and TRBJ1-2; the D gene is possibly TRBD1 (5 bases). CDR1 is LGHDT and CDR2 is YNNKEL in the germline V gene (reference sequence). The ends were cut back, 3 bases at V and 4 bases at J, with 15 bases in the middle. The CDR3 length is 15 residues. In nucleotides, the CDR3 is TGTGCCAGCAGCCATGGGGCGGGGGGGAGCTATGGCTACACCTTC. Translating it yields CASSHGAGGSYGYTF.

This clonotype was seen a handful of times. This chain links TRBV6-5 with TRBJ1-1; TRBD1 agrees at 11 bases. With V trimmed by 0 bases and J by 8 bases, 11 bases remained unmatched. CDR1 MNHEY and CDR2 SVGAGI come from the germline V gene. The CDR3 contains 17 residues. CDR3 in amino acids: CASSYSNTGTGGSEAFF. The CDR3 coding sequence is TGTGCCAGCAGTTACTCGAATACCGGGACAGGGGGTTCAGAAGCTTTCTTT.

Notes on this clonotype: A much bigger clone sits one base away, suggesting this may be a read error. V is TRBV7-7 and J is TRBJ2-5; D tentatively reads TRBD1 or TRBD2 (5 bases each). Germline CDR1 is SSHAT and CDR2 is FNYEAQ (reference sequence). Trimming pared 5 bases from V and 5 bases from J, leaving 18 bases between. The CDR3 sequence is 15 residues long. The CDR3 sequence: CASSPGTTGRETQYF. The CDR3 DNA reads TGTGCCAGCAGCCCAGGCACGACGGGGCGGGAGACCCAGTACTTC.

At least ten counts were recorded for this clonotype. This chain links TRBV7-2 with TRBJ2-7; D gene unclear. Trimming removed 5 bases from V and 3 bases from J, with 11 bases in between. In germline, CDR1 is SGHTA, CDR2 FQGNSA. CDR3 length: 13 residues. CDR3 amino acids: CASSPRPSYEQYF. For the CDR3, the DNA is TGTGCCAGCAGCCCCCGGCCCAGCTACGAGCAGTACTTC.

The J gene is TRBJ2-3, the V gene TRBV20-1; 10 nucleotides agree with TRBD2. The CDR3 runs 14 residues. J gave up 7 bases and V 3 bases, and 7 bases lay outside the gene matches. Germline lookup yields CDR1 DFQATT and CDR2 SNEGSKA (reference sequence). The CDR3 protein is CSASQASGGYTQYF. The DNA of the CDR3 is TGCAGTGCTAGTCAGGCTAGCGGGGGTTATACGCAGTATTTT.

The rearrangement uses TRBV5-1 and TRBJ1-2, with D unclear. The CDR3 is 13 amino acids. Trimming removed 4 bases at V and 0 bases at J, with 7 bases between. From germline, CDR1 is SGHRS and CDR2 YFSETQ. The CDR3 DNA sequence: TGCGCCAGCAGCCAGGCACCTAACTATGGCTACACCTTC. Its translation is CASSQAPNYGYTF.

As to this clonotype: A much larger clone sits a single nucleotide away, making a read error possible. V usage is TRBV15 and J usage is TRBJ2-1; TRBD1 aligns across 7 bases. Per germline, CDR1 LNHNV and CDR2 YYDKDF (reference sequence). J gave up 5 bases and V 5 bases, and 9 bases lay outside the gene matches. The CDR3 runs to 15 residues. CDR3 nucleotide sequence: TGTGCCACCAGCGGGTGGGGGCAGGGGGACAATGAGCAGTTCTTC. Protein sequence: CATSGWGQGDNEQFF.